These 8 T cell receptor beta chains were sequenced from one sample in a study of blood T cell repertoires in COVID-19. The method was immunoSEQ multiplex PCR; TCRdb's version includes in-frame clones alone and lacks a portion of them. This sample has 100,000 to 150,000 clones, with 80% to 90% found just once. The specimen sequenced was PBMCs or T cells enriched from blood (not recorded which). Source of these receptors: a man aged 35-49 years with acute COVID-19.

The genes are TRBV7-3 and TRBJ1-1, with D uncertain. Looked up from germline, CDR1 is SGHTA and CDR2 is FQGTGA. The germline V and J ends were trimmed by 5 bases and 0 bases, with 7 bases remaining between them. This CDR3 is built from 13 residues. CDR3 amino acids: CASSPQMNTEAFF. CDR3 in DNA: TGTGCCAGCAGCCCACAGATGAACACTGAAGCTTTCTTT.

The chain recombines TRBV11-3 with TRBJ2-6; D is possibly TRBD2 (6 bases). Trimming took 7 bases from V and 9 from J, leaving 16 bases between them. The CDR3 is 14 amino acids. The germline V gene has CDR1 SGHNT and CDR2 YENEEA. The CDR3 DNA is TGTGCCAGCACCAACCCCGGGGGTGACAACGTCCTGACTTTC. Translation gives CASTNPGGDNVLTF.

The rearrangement joins TRBV28 to TRBJ1-1; 8 nucleotides match TRBD1. CDR1 and CDR2 (germline): MDHEN, SYDVKM. V was clipped by 5 bases and J by 5 bases; unmatched bases: 10. The CDR3 loop spans 15 amino acids. CDR3 sequence (DNA): TGTGCCAGCAGTGATGCAGGGGGCAGGAGAACTGAAGCTTTCTTT. Encoded protein: CASSDAGGRRTEAFF.

This clone showed up just a few times. This chain joins TRBV6-5 and TRBJ2-7; TRBD2 might be the D (6 bases). The CDR3 loop spans 14 amino acids. Trimming pared 8 bases from V and 5 bases from J, leaving 19 bases between. Germline V CDR1 and CDR2: MNHEY, SVGAGI. This CDR3 reads CASRLMGLGHEQYF. CDR3 sequence (DNA): TGTGCCAGCCGATTGATGGGACTCGGACACGAGCAGTACTTC.

The chain combines TRBV6-6 with TRBJ2-7; the match to TRBD1 covers 7 bases. The length of the CDR3 is 15 residues. The V segment lost 2 bases and the J segment 2 bases; nucleotides outside the gene matches: 6. The germline V gene has CDR1 MNHNY and CDR2 SVGAGI (reference sequence). This CDR3 is CASSYTATGTYEQYF. For the CDR3, the DNA is TGTGCCAGCAGTTACACCGCGACAGGGACCTACGAGCAGTACTTC.

CDR3 protein: CASSPGLAEYNEQFF. CDR3 coding DNA: TGTGCCAGCAGCCCGGGACTAGCGGAATACAATGAGCAGTTCTTC. This chain joins TRBV6-5 and TRBJ2-1; 11 bases agree with TRBD2. J was trimmed by 4 bases and V by 6 bases; bases with no gene match: 5. There are 15 residues in the CDR3. In germline, CDR1 is MNHEY, CDR2 SVGAGI.

This clone has a single count. V gene TRBV19 combines with J gene TRBJ2-3; D possibly corresponds to TRBD1 (5 bases). Germline V gives CDR1 LNHDA, CDR2 SQIVND (reference sequence). The CDR3 has 16 amino acids. V was clipped by 4 bases and J by 0 bases, with 14 bases between them. The CDR3 reads CASSTRQSYSTDTQYF. CDR3 in DNA: TGTGCCAGTAGTACCCGACAGTCTTATAGCACAGATACGCAGTATTTT.

This chain uses TRBV2 with TRBJ2-3; D gene uncertain. Germline lookup yields CDR1 SNHLY and CDR2 FYNNEI. Trimming took 6 bases from V and 4 from J, leaving 11 bases between them. This CDR3 contains 13 residues. As DNA, the CDR3 is TGTGCCAGCAGCAAGGAGTCCCCAGATACGCAGTATTTT. Protein product: CASSKESPDTQYF.